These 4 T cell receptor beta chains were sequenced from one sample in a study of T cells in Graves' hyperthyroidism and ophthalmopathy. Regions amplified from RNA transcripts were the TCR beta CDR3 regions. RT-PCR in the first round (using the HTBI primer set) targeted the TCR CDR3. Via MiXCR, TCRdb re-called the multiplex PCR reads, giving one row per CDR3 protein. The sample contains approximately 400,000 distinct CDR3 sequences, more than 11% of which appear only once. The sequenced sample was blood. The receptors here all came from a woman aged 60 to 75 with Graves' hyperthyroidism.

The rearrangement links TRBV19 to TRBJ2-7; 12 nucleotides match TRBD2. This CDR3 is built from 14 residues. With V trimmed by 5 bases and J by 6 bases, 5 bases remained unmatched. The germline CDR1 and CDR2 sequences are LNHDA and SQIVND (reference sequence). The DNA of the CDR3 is TGTGCCAGTAGTTCGGGACTAGCGGGTAGCGAGCAGTACTTC. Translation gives CASSSGLAGSEQYF.

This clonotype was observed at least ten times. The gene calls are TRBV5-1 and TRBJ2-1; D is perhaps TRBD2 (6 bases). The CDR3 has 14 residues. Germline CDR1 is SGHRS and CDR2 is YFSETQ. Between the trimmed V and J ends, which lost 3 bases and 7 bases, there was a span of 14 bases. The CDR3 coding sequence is TGCGCCAGCAGCTATGGACGGGGGAGGAATGAGCAGTTCTTC. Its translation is CASSYGRGRNEQFF.

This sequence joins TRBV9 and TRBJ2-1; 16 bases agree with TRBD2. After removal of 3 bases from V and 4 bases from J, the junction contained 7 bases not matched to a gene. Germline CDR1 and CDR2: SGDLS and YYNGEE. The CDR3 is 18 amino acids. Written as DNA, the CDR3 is TGTGCCAGCAGCGCCCCGGGACTAGCGGGAGGGGGATACAATGAGCAGTTCTTC. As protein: CASSAPGLAGGGYNEQFF.

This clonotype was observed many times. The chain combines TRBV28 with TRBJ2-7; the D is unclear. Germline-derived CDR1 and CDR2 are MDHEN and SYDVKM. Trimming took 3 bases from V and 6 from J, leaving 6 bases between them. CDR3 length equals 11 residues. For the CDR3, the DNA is TGTGCCAGCAGTTTGACGCGCGAGCAGTACTTC. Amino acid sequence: CASSLTREQYF.